This T cell receptor beta chain was recovered during a study of blood T cells in healthy people across ages. V was pared by 0 bases and J by 5 bases, with 19 bases between. The CDR3 runs to 17 residues. Germline V lookup: CDR1 LGHDT, CDR2 YNNKEL (reference sequence). This clonotype was seen only once. Primers used in a second PCR of about 7 to 11 cycles were a sample-barcoded 5' primer and a J-beta primer mix. MiXCR, run by TCRdb on the 5' RACE reads, gives a single entry per CDR3 protein. The sample contains approximately 800,000 distinct CDR3 sequences, about 55% of which appear only once. The chain combines TRBV3-1 with TRBJ1-2; maybe TRBD1 (5 bases). The sequence was obtained from a man older than 75 in good health. What was sequenced was blood. The CDR3 here is CASSQDRFPTGEYGYTF. CDR3 DNA: TGTGCCAGCAGCCAAGATCGTTTCCCGACGGGGGAGTATGGCTACACCTTC.